This passage covers 10 T cell receptor beta chains from one sample sequenced in a study of T cells after yellow fever vaccination. Each CDR3 protein gets one entry after TCRdb re-called the 5' RACE reads with MiXCR. The sample includes under 30,000 distinct CDR3 sequences, about 5% of them seen just once. The sample in question was CD8+ T cells sorted from PBMCs, obtained 10 days after the yellow fever booster vaccination. Receptors were obtained from a man aged 25 to 40 who received the YFV17D yellow fever vaccine.

Many counts were recorded for this clonotype. The chain uses TRBV25-1 and TRBJ2-5; TRBD2 aligns across 10 bases. Per the germline V gene, CDR1 is MGHDK and CDR2 is SYGVNS. Germline trimming cut 9 bases from V and 1 base from J; bases unmatched to any gene: 8. CDR3 length: 15 amino acids. The CDR3 protein is CASSPGLAFQETQYF. CDR3 coding DNA: TGTGCCAGTAGTCCGGGACTAGCGTTCCAAGAGACCCAGTACTTC.

The table lists this clonotype with many counts. The chain recombines TRBV5-4 with TRBJ2-3, with a weak D call TRBD2 (5 bases). Trimming left V 2 bases short and J 0 bases short, with 10 bases between. The V gene's germline CDR1 is SGHNT and CDR2 YYREEE (reference sequence). The CDR3 covers 15 residues. CDR3 DNA sequence: TGTGCCAGCAGCTTCTTTGGCGGGAGCACAGATACGCAGTATTTT. This gives the protein CASSFFGGSTDTQYF.

V is TRBV7-2 and J is TRBJ2-5, with D perhaps TRBD2 (5 bases). The CDR3 contains 14 residues. V lost 6 bases, J lost 0 bases, and 11 bases lay in between. Germline CDR1 is SGHTA and CDR2 is FQGNSA. CDR3 in DNA: TGTGCCAGCAGTTTTCCGGGAAACCAAGAGACCCAGTACTTC. Protein sequence: CASSFPGNQETQYF.

This clonotype was detected ten times or more. This chain links TRBV12-3 or TRBV12-4 with TRBJ2-7; D perhaps matches TRBD2 (5 bases). The CDR3 totals 14 residues. V lost 5 bases and J lost 3, with 14 bases in between. The DNA of the CDR3 is TGTGCCAGCAGTCCAAGCGGACTCTACTACGAGCAGTACTTC. It specifies CASSPSGLYYEQYF.

This clonotype occurred many times. The CDR3 region is CASTQGWGRLAVDNEQFF. Here the CDR3 DNA reads TGTGCCAGCACCCAAGGGTGGGGTCGACTAGCGGTTGACAATGAGCAGTTCTTC. The chain is built from TRBV11-1 and TRBJ2-1; 9 nucleotides match TRBD2. The CDR3 has 18 amino acids. Germline V CDR1 and CDR2: SGHAT, FQDESV (reference sequence). The J segment lost 5 bases and the V segment lost 7 bases, leaving 18 bases of the junction unmatched.

This clonotype occurred many times. The V and J genes are TRBV3-1 and TRBJ2-7; tentatively, D is TRBD2 (6 bases). Trimming took off 4 bases at V and 4 bases at J, with 11 bases between the two ends. The CDR3 is 13 amino acids. In germline, CDR1 is LGHDT, CDR2 YNNKEL (reference sequence). The CDR3 DNA is TGTGCCAGCAGCCTTAGCGGTTCTTACGAGCAGTACTTC. It yields the protein CASSLSGSYEQYF.

This clonotype was recorded many times. The chain has TRBV1 and TRBJ2-3; the D segment call TRBD2 is taken from the table without a DNA check. TRBV1 is classified as a pseudogene. CDR3 size: 17 residues. CDR3 sequence reads: CTSSRLLSPPMTDTQYF. CDR3 DNA sequence: TGCACCAGCAGCCGACTACTTAGCCCTCCCATGACAGATACGCAGTATTTT.

There are many counts of this clonotype. This chain uses TRBV27 with TRBJ2-1; no definite D call. The ends were cut back, 3 bases at V and 8 bases at J, with 8 bases in the middle. The germline V gene has CDR1 MNHEY and CDR2 SMNVEV (reference sequence). The CDR3 spans 12 residues. The CDR3 coding sequence is TGTGCCAGCAGTTTTCCTGGCCATGAGCAGTTCTTC. It yields the protein CASSFPGHEQFF.

In this sample, this clonotype turned up many times. The chain uses TRBV24-1 and TRBJ2-2; D gene uncertain. The CDR3 spans 11 residues. Germline CDR1 reads KGHDR; CDR2 reads SFDVKD. The V end lost 7 bases, the J end lost 10 bases, and 9 bases lay between the germline ends. This chain's CDR3 is CATSLNEELFF. Written as DNA, the CDR3 is TGTGCCACCAGCCTCAACGAGGAGCTGTTTTTT.

This clonotype was counted ten times or more. The chain uses TRBV28 and TRBJ2-7, with TRBD2 matching over 7 bases. Germline trimming cut 2 bases from V and 2 bases from J; bases unmatched to any gene: 12. This CDR3 contains 17 residues. Germline CDR1 is MDHEN and CDR2 is SYDVKM. CDR3 bases: TGTGCCAGCAGTTTAGACTACGGGAGGATGGGTACCTACGAGCAGTACTTC. Translating gives CASSLDYGRMGTYEQYF.